This TCR beta chain is from a study of CD8+CD57+ T cells in acquired aplastic anemia. As for the study in general: Sorted CD4+ plus CD8+ cells gave DNA averaging approximately 3.2 ug. Healthy donor sequencing depth: 9.5 million to 10.8 million CD4+, fewer than 12 million CD8+ reads.

The length of the CDR3 is 13 residues. The V end lost 6 bases, the J end lost 6 bases, and 15 bases lay between the germline ends. The template used for profiling TCR beta VDJ and CDR3 was genomic DNA. Using its own MiXCR run on the reads, TCRdb lists one record per CDR3 protein. Found here are under 250,000 distinct CDR3 sequences, approximately 35% of them singletons; the top ten hold roughly 1.1%. Study-level findings and limits: Common to patients and controls were 25 to 30 CD8+ CDR3 sequences.

The table lists this clonotype with many counts. Its target is not known. Sequencing was done on a sample of sorted CD4+, CD8+, or CD8+CD57+ T cells (not recorded which) from PBMCs. The genes are TRBV12-3 or TRBV12-4 and TRBJ2-7; D unclear. The clonotype was recovered from a human donor in good health, serving as a control. The CDR3 spells CASRALDGREQYF. CDR3 nucleotide sequence: TGTGCCAGCAGGGCTCTAGACGGCCGCGAGCAGTACTTC.